This T cell receptor beta chain was sequenced for a study of OX40 agonist ivuxolimab in advanced cancers. With autoimmune disease history or systemic immunosuppression, patients were excluded. Comments on this clone: Its specificity is not known.

General study findings and limits: CD8+ T cells (on average) carried more expanded clones than CD4+ T cells. Clonal expansion was seen in CD4+ and CD8+ blood T cells by week 6 at 0.1 to 3.0 mg/kg.

The V and J ends lost 2 bases and 4 bases respectively, with 15 bases between them. Germline values: CDR1 MDHEN, CDR2 SYDVKM. The CDR3 totals 16 residues. Clones were sequenced by immunoSEQ multiplex PCR, and TCRdb holds only the in-frame ones, with some missing. The repertoire has around 26,000 clones, 60% to 80% of them found once; the top ten carry under 30%. The chain has TRBV28 and TRBJ1-5; D may be TRBD1 (5 bases). The specimen comprised CD4+ or CD8+ T cells sorted from blood, sampled in a trial of the OX40 agonist ivuxolimab. This clonotype was obtained from an adult with an advanced solid tumor such as melanoma, head and neck, liver or kidney cancer. As DNA, the CDR3 is TGTGCCAGCAGTTTAATGGGGGACGGAAATAATCAGCCCCAGCATTTT. Its protein is CASSLMGDGNNQPQHF.